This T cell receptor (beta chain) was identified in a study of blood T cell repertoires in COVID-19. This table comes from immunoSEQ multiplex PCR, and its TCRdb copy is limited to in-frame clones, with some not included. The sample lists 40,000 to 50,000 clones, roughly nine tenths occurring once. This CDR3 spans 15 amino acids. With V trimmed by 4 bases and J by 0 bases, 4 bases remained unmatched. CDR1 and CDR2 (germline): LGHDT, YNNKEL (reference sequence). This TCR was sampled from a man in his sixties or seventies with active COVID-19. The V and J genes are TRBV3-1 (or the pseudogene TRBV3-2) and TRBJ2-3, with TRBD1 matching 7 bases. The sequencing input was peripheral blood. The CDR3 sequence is CASSLTGVSTDTQYF. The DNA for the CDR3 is TGTGCCAGCAGCCTTACAGGGGTTAGCACAGATACGCAGTATTTT.